One sample yielded the 28 T cell receptor beta chains listed below, sequenced in a study of control samples from healthy donors and cancer patients (TCRdb year 2020). Library preparation used the immunoSEQ multiplex PCR assay. Not all clones reach the TCRdb copy of this immuneACCESS table, which keeps in-frame sequences only. Checked studies attribute under half of the gap to unresolved V genes and leave the rest unexplained. The sample yields roughly 180,000 clones; around 94% were counted once. The top ten hold 1.3% to 1.5% of the sample. Sequencing was performed on blood. The receptors were gathered from a woman between 18 and 29 years old in good health.

The CDR3 is CASSPPALEGYTF. CDR3 coding DNA: TGTGCCAGCAGTCCCCCGGCACTCGAAGGCTACACCTTC. V usage is TRBV28 and J usage is TRBJ1-2; D gene unclear. The CDR3 is 13 residues long. V was pared by 5 bases and J by 8 bases, with 15 bases between. Per germline, CDR1 MDHEN and CDR2 SYDVKM.

This chain joins TRBV5-4 and TRBJ1-5, with D maybe TRBD1 (6 bases). V lost 3 bases, J lost 0 bases, and 7 bases lay in between. The CDR3 runs to 14 residues. Germline V gene lookup returns CDR1 SGHNT and CDR2 YYREEE (reference sequence). The CDR3 loop reads CASSWGPSNQPQHF. The CDR3 DNA is TGTGCCAGCAGCTGGGGGCCTAGCAATCAGCCCCAGCATTTT.

The chain couples TRBV4-2 to TRBJ2-5; D ambiguous. Per the germline V gene, CDR1 is LGHNA and CDR2 is YNFKEQ. V lost 4 bases and J 3 bases, leaving 12 bases between the germline ends. The CDR3 extends over 14 amino acids. CDR3 coding DNA: TGTGCCAGCAGCCGAGCCGGGTCCGAAGAGACCCAGTACTTC. Translation: CASSRAGSEETQYF.

The CDR3 region has the DNA TGTGCCACCAGTGATGTTCGGGGGTTTCAAGAGACCCAGTACTTC. It encodes CATSDVRGFQETQYF. The rearrangement uses TRBV24-1 and TRBJ2-5; a weak D match, TRBD2 (6 bases). The CDR3 is 15 residues long. Germline-derived CDR1 and CDR2 are KGHDR and SFDVKD. Between the trimmed V and J ends, which lost 3 bases and 2 bases, there was a span of 12 bases.

This clone appeared a single time. This sequence joins TRBV7-9 and TRBJ1-1; 9 positions agree with TRBD1. CDR3 length: 16 residues. Germline V gene sequence: CDR1 SEHNR, CDR2 FQNEAQ (reference sequence). V shed 5 bases and J 7 bases; nucleotides not matched to a gene: 14. The CDR3 nucleotides read TGTGCCAGCAGCCGTACAGGGGGCGCGAAACAAGGTGAAGCTTTCTTT. Translated: CASSRTGGAKQGEAFF.

The rearrangement uses TRBV28 and TRBJ1-1; weak D call: TRBD1 (5 bases). V lost 1 base and J lost 10, with 28 bases in between. The CDR3 is made up of 18 amino acids. Germline loops: CDR1 MDHEN, CDR2 SYDVKM. The CDR3 bases are TGTGCCAGCAGTTTATCCCTCTCTTGGATCTCCGGGACGTCCGGAGCTTTCTTT. Amino acid sequence: CASSLSLSWISGTSGAFF.

The chain employs TRBV29-1 and TRBJ2-1; 7 bases are a match to TRBD1. The trim removed 6 bases at V and 7 bases at J, leaving 9 bases unmatched. The CDR3 is 13 amino acids. Germline V gives CDR1 SQVTM, CDR2 ANQGSEA. CDR3 in amino acids: CSVTDRRNNEQFF. The CDR3 DNA reads TGCAGCGTAACGGACAGGAGGAATAATGAGCAGTTCTTC.

This rearrangement joins TRBV19 to TRBJ2-7; 8 bases are a match to TRBD1. The CDR3 spans 15 residues. Germline CDR1 is LNHDA and CDR2 is SQIVND (reference sequence). Germline trimming cut 5 bases from V and 3 bases from J; bases unmatched to any gene: 9. The CDR3 reads CASSPQTGVSYEQYF. CDR3 sequence (DNA): TGTGCCAGTAGTCCCCAGACAGGGGTTAGCTACGAGCAGTACTTC.

The chain recombines TRBV2 with TRBJ2-1; 8 bases map to TRBD1. The CDR3 extends over 13 amino acids. Germline CDR1 SNHLY, CDR2 FYNNEI. Trimming took 6 bases from V and 10 from J; bases not matched to a gene: 8. The CDR3 here is CASRYGQGREQFF. CDR3 coding DNA: TGTGCCAGCAGATACGGACAGGGTCGGGAGCAGTTCTTC.

In regard to this clone: The junction and the germline gene differ at one end; a read error may be behind it. The rearrangement joins TRBV10-3 to TRBJ2-7, with a tentative D call TRBD2 (5 bases). Germline CDR1 and CDR2: ENHRY and SYGVKD. The CDR3 extends over 14 amino acids. The CDR3 DNA reads TGTGCCGTCAGAGGATACGGGAACTCCTACGAGCAGTACTTC. It encodes CAVRGYGNSYEQYF.

This rearrangement joins TRBV5-6 to TRBJ1-5, with D maybe TRBD1 (6 bases). Trimming pared 1 base from V and 6 bases from J, leaving 17 bases between. In germline, CDR1 is SGHDT, CDR2 YYEEEE. The CDR3 loop spans 16 amino acids. CDR3 sequence (DNA): TGTGCCAGCAGCTTGAGGAGTGGTAACAGGGCTCAGCCCCAGCATTTT. This translates into CASSLRSGNRAQPQHF.

This chain connects TRBV3-1 (or the pseudogene TRBV3-2) to TRBJ2-3; D is uncertain. The germline V and J ends were trimmed by 2 bases and 2 bases, with 5 bases remaining between them. The CDR3 runs 13 residues. The germline CDR1 and CDR2 sequences are LGHDT and YNNKEL (reference sequence). CDR3 in DNA: TGTGCCAGCAGCCAACGTATCACAGATACGCAGTATTTT. This encodes CASSQRITDTQYF.

The chain recombines TRBV5-1 with TRBJ1-2; perhaps TRBD1 as D (6 bases). CDR3 length: 14 amino acids. The germline gives CDR1 SGHRS, CDR2 YFSETQ. The V end lost 0 bases, the J end lost 4 bases, and 10 bases lay between the germline ends. The CDR3 is CASSLAGQSYGYTF. The CDR3 bases are TGCGCCAGCAGCTTGGCCGGACAGAGCTATGGCTACACCTTC.

This chain links TRBV18 with TRBJ1-1, with a possible D match to TRBD1 (5 bases). CDR3 length: 14 amino acids. Trimming shortened V by 2 bases and J by 1 base, and 8 bases separated the two germline ends. The germline gives CDR1 KGHSH, CDR2 LQKENI. CDR3 sequence (DNA): TGTGCCAGCTCACCAAGGGGCACGAACACTGAAGCTTTCTTT. Residues: CASSPRGTNTEAFF.

The rearrangement links TRBV19 to TRBJ1-5, with a tentative D call TRBD1 (6 bases). The germline V and J ends were trimmed by 7 bases and 3 bases, with 13 bases remaining between them. The CDR3 extends over 14 amino acids. The germline CDR1 and CDR2 sequences are LNHDA and SQIVND (reference sequence). This CDR3 is CASMVGQYNQPQHF. CDR3 nucleotides: TGTGCCAGTATGGTAGGACAGTACAATCAGCCCCAGCATTTT.

The genes are TRBV5-6 and TRBJ2-7; possible D gene TRBD2, 6 bases. V gave up 4 bases and J gave up 0 bases, with 17 bases separating them. Germline assignment: CDR1 SGHDT and CDR2 YYEEEE. The CDR3 has 16 residues. The CDR3 DNA sequence: TGTGCCAGCAGCCTGACCGGGACTCCGACCTCCTACGAGCAGTACTTC. Its protein product is CASSLTGTPTSYEQYF.

The chain uses TRBV6-1 and TRBJ1-1; weak D call: TRBD1 (5 bases). The CDR3 extends over 14 amino acids. Germline V gives CDR1 MNHNS, CDR2 SASEGT. Trimming left V 5 bases short and J 1 base short, with 11 bases between. The CDR3 region is CASSWADRNTEAFF. As DNA, the CDR3 is TGTGCCAGCAGTTGGGCTGACAGGAACACTGAAGCTTTCTTT.

V and J are TRBV11-1 and TRBJ1-3; 7 bases match TRBD1. Germline-derived CDR1 and CDR2 are SGHAT and FQDESV (reference sequence). The CDR3 spans 16 residues. V was pared by 5 bases and J by 0 bases, with 7 bases of the junction left unmatched. The CDR3 spells CASSDRDTLSGNTIYF. As DNA, the CDR3 is TGTGCCAGCAGCGACAGGGACACCCTCTCTGGAAACACCATATATTTT.

The rearrangement links TRBV25-1 to TRBJ2-5, with D possibly matching TRBD2 (5 bases). Trimming took 3 bases from V and 3 from J, leaving 14 bases between them. This CDR3 contains 15 residues. CDR1 and CDR2 (germline): MGHDK, SYGVNS. CDR3 DNA: TGTGCCAGCAGTGAGCCGGGGTTTTCCGAAGAGACCCAGTACTTC. Translation gives CASSEPGFSEETQYF.

The V and J genes are TRBV3-1 (or the pseudogene TRBV3-2) and TRBJ1-4, with 8 bases matching TRBD1. V shed 5 bases, J shed 6 bases, and the junction held 5 bases outside the gene matches. Germline values: CDR1 LGHDT, CDR2 YNNKEL (reference sequence). This CDR3 has 14 amino acids. As DNA, the CDR3 is TGTGCCAGCAGCTCAGGGGGCGTGGATGAAAAACTGTTTTTT. Protein product: CASSSGGVDEKLFF.

The chain has TRBV29-1 and TRBJ2-5; perhaps TRBD2 as D (5 bases). Germline CDR1 is SQVTM and CDR2 is ANQGSEA. This CDR3 spans 12 amino acids. The V gene lost 8 bases and the J gene lost 11 bases, with 21 bases spanning the gap. The CDR3 sequence: CSPMGDTGSQYF. CDR3 in DNA: TGCAGCCCCATGGGCGACACTGGGAGTCAGTACTTC.

The chain is built from TRBV7-2 and TRBJ1-1; TRBD1 matches at 9 bases. Trimming removed 4 bases from V and 5 bases from J; junction bases left unmatched: 8. Germline V gene data show CDR1 as SGHTA and CDR2 as FQGNSA. The CDR3 runs to 15 residues. CDR3 protein: CASSSQGALGTEAFF. CDR3 sequence (DNA): TGTGCCAGCAGCTCACAGGGGGCGCTGGGAACTGAAGCTTTCTTT.

This clone was recorded once. The chain recombines TRBV7-9 with TRBJ1-6; D call uncertain. This CDR3 region has 14 residues. V was pared by 1 base and J by 8 bases, with 9 bases between. The germline V gene encodes CDR1 SEHNR and CDR2 FQNEAQ (reference sequence). This chain's CDR3 is CASSLVRADSPLHF. In DNA, the CDR3 is TGTGCCAGCAGCTTAGTGAGGGCCGATTCACCCCTCCACTTT.

The CDR3 nucleotides read TGTGCCAGCAGTCCAATCAGGGGGGCGGCTAACGGCTACACCTTC. The encoded protein is CASSPIRGAANGYTF. The chain joins TRBV6-2 or TRBV6-3 to TRBJ1-2; 7 bases fit TRBD1. Germline CDR1 MNHEY, CDR2 SVGEGT. Trimming cost V 5 bases and J 8 bases; bases outside gene matches: 14. This CDR3 region has 15 residues.

J is TRBJ1-2 and V is TRBV7-2; weak D call: TRBD1 (5 bases). V lost 5 bases, J lost 4 bases, and 20 bases lay in between. The CDR3 has 16 amino acids. Germline assignment: CDR1 SGHTA and CDR2 FQGNSA. CDR3 bases: TGTGCCAGCAGCATCGCCACCCTCCATCAGGGCTATGGCTACACCTTC. It encodes CASSIATLHQGYGYTF. Complete variable domain (other parts from reference TRBV7-2 and TRBJ1-2): GAGVSQSPSNKVTEKGKDVELRCDPISGHTALYWYRQSLGQGLEFLIYFQGNSAPDKSGLPSDRFSAERTGGSVSTLTIQRTQQEDSAVYLCASSIATLHQGYGYTFGSGTRLTVV.

This clone was counted a single time. This chain links TRBV3-1 (or the pseudogene TRBV3-2) with TRBJ2-7, with 7 bases aligning to TRBD2. From germline, CDR1 is LGHDT and CDR2 YNNKEL (reference sequence). The V and J ends lost 1 base and 3 bases, in that order; junction bases with no gene match: 9. The length of the CDR3 is 16 residues. The CDR3 sequence: CASSQASRGKVYEQYF. CDR3 DNA sequence: TGTGCCAGCAGCCAAGCTTCGCGGGGGAAGGTCTACGAGCAGTACTTC.

This sequence joins TRBV6-5 and TRBJ1-1, with D unclear. The germline V gene has CDR1 MNHEY and CDR2 SVGAGI. This CDR3 has 13 residues. V was cut by 4 bases and J by 1 base, with 7 bases left in between. CDR3 in DNA: TGTGCCAGCAGTTTGACGGAGAACACTGAAGCTTTCTTT. It codes for CASSLTENTEAFF.

The chain is built from TRBV11-3 and TRBJ1-1; 9 positions match TRBD1. This CDR3 is 16 amino acids long. The J segment lost 1 base and the V segment lost 5 bases, leaving 8 bases of the junction unmatched. Per the germline V gene, CDR1 is SGHNT and CDR2 is YENEEA. CDR3 DNA: TGTGCCAGCAGCCCCGGGACAGGGAGGGGGAACACTGAAGCTTTCTTT. Amino acid sequence: CASSPGTGRGNTEAFF.